Listed here are 2 T cell receptor beta chains from one sample, sequenced in a study of cytomegalovirus exposure and HLA in healthy donors. The PCR made use of 60 Vbeta and 13 Jbeta primers. Data came from immunoSEQ multiplex PCR; TCRdb stores just in-frame clones and leaves some out. The data hold 200,000 to 250,000 clones, with around 89% observed a single time. Source material: PBMCs. The origin of the receptors is a woman between 18 and 30 years old in good health and CMV-seronegative.

The J gene is TRBJ2-1, the V gene TRBV7-2; D may be TRBD2 (6 bases). The CDR3 has 15 residues. Between the trimmed V and J ends, which lost 5 bases and 4 bases, there was a span of 15 bases. The germline V gene has CDR1 SGHTA and CDR2 FQGNSA. The CDR3 here is CASSGRDFVYNEQFF. The CDR3 DNA reads TGTGCCAGCAGCGGCCGGGACTTCGTTTACAATGAGCAGTTCTTC.

In this sample, this clone turned up once. CDR3 sequence: CASKRESYNEQFF. The CDR3 region has the DNA TGTGCCAGCAAAAGGGAGAGCTACAATGAGCAGTTCTTC. The chain recombines TRBV2 with TRBJ2-1; maybe TRBD2 (5 bases). V was pared by 7 bases and J by 3 bases, with 10 bases between. Germline loops: CDR1 SNHLY, CDR2 FYNNEI. The CDR3 is made up of 13 amino acids.